What follows are 28 T cell receptor beta chains derived from one specimen sequenced in a study of T cells expressing NK-cell markers. Using the 5' RACE reads, TCRdb records one entry per CDR3 protein without DNA. The ten most abundant clones cover 7.3% of a sample with almost 450,000 distinct CDR3 sequences. Sample: blood T cells: a sorted CD56 or NKG2C T cell subset, CD4+ or CD8+ T cells, or bulk PBMC T cells (not recorded which). These receptors were taken from a woman between 18 and 70 years old in good health.

This rearrangement joins TRBV20-1 to TRBJ2-5; TCRdb designates TRBD1, a call that cannot be tested without DNA. Germline V gives CDR1 DFQATT, CDR2 SNEGSKA (reference sequence). The length of the CDR3 is 11 residues. The CDR3 protein is CSELKGETQYF.

The gene calls are TRBV9 and TRBJ2-5. Germline V lookup: CDR1 SGDLS, CDR2 YYNGEE. This CDR3 contains 15 residues. The CDR3: CASSVGSVGQETQYF.

This chain connects TRBV7-2 to TRBJ1-1. Germline CDR1 is SGHTA and CDR2 is FQGNSA. The CDR3 loop spans 14 amino acids. CDR3 in amino acids: CASSLGRRGTEAFF.

The chain links TRBV20-1 to TRBJ2-1; the D call of TRBD1 rests on TCRdb alone, since no DNA is present to check it. CDR1 and CDR2 (germline): DFQATT, SNEGSKA (reference sequence). The CDR3 has 13 residues. CDR3 loop: CSARLDRAWEQFF.

The chain combines TRBV7-9 with TRBJ1-2. Germline-derived CDR1 and CDR2 are SEHNR and FQNEAQ (reference sequence). The CDR3 length is 12 residues. The CDR3 here is CASSLGELGYTF.

The chain joins TRBV12-3 or TRBV12-4 to TRBJ1-2; absent DNA, TCRdb's TRBD1 call cannot be checked. CDR3 length equals 14 residues. The CDR3 sequence is CASSFSPSIYGYTF.

This chain connects TRBV4-3 to TRBJ2-2; there is no DNA to check the TCRdb D call of TRBD1. The length of the CDR3 is 15 residues. Germline CDR1 LGHNA, CDR2 YSLEER. The CDR3 is CASSHTGDLTGELFF.

This rearrangement joins TRBV29-1 to TRBJ2-1; TCRdb lists TRBD2, though no DNA is available to test this call. The CDR3 is 16 residues long. Germline CDR1 reads SQVTM; CDR2 reads ANQGSEA. This CDR3 is CSVQESRLGGVNEQFF.

The chain recombines TRBV28 with TRBJ2-1; TCRdb selects TRBD1, and the lack of DNA leaves this call unchecked. The CDR3 contains 15 residues. The germline V gene has CDR1 MDHEN and CDR2 SYDVKM. The CDR3 reads CASSSTPAGANEQFF.

V and J are TRBV27 and TRBJ2-7; TCRdb designates TRBD2, a call that cannot be tested without DNA. The CDR3 covers 15 residues. Germline loops: CDR1 MNHEY, CDR2 SMNVEV (reference sequence). The CDR3 region is CASSLGLAGVYEQYF.

The rearrangement links TRBV10-3 to TRBJ1-5; TCRdb's D call, TRBD1, is unchecked because there is no DNA. The CDR3 is made up of 14 amino acids. Germline CDR1 and CDR2: ENHRY and SYGVKD. The CDR3 sequence: CAISERDRDQPQHF.

The chain joins TRBV10-3 to TRBJ1-4; TCRdb outputs TRBD1, but without DNA this stays unchecked. Germline CDR1 reads ENHRY; CDR2 reads SYGVKD. This CDR3 has 15 amino acids. CDR3 sequence: CAISDPGTKNEKLFF.

CDR3: CASSLRLAGIYNEQFF. The chain is built from TRBV7-2 and TRBJ2-1; TCRdb outputs TRBD2, but without DNA this stays unchecked. This CDR3 has 16 amino acids. Germline loops: CDR1 SGHTA, CDR2 FQGNSA.

The chain joins TRBV5-1 to TRBJ1-4. The CDR3 contains 14 residues. Germline CDR1 is SGHRS and CDR2 is YFSETQ. CDR3: CASRGGAANEKLFF.

The chain employs TRBV3-1 and TRBJ1-1. The CDR3 runs to 11 residues. From germline, CDR1 is LGHDT and CDR2 YNNKEL (reference sequence). Here the CDR3 reads CASSQQDGAFF.

The V and J genes are TRBV4-2 and TRBJ2-3; the D call from TCRdb, TRBD2, cannot be confirmed without DNA. CDR3 length equals 19 residues. CDR1 is LGHNA and CDR2 is YNFKEQ in the germline V gene. The CDR3: CASSIPRPGLAGNSDTQYF.

The chain uses TRBV7-3 and TRBJ2-1; without DNA, the TCRdb call of TRBD2 cannot be checked. The CDR3 is made up of 20 amino acids. Germline CDR1 SGHTA, CDR2 FQGTGA. CDR3 sequence: CASSPPGLVFEISSYNEQFF.

The chain joins TRBV5-6 to TRBJ2-5. This CDR3 spans 14 amino acids. Germline V CDR1 and CDR2: SGHDT, YYEEEE. The chain's CDR3 is CASSFEVRRETQYF.

CDR3 region: CASSYFVSGGYTF. The chain joins TRBV6-5 to TRBJ1-2. CDR3 length: 13 amino acids. CDR1 is MNHEY and CDR2 is SVGAGI in the germline V gene.

The rearrangement uses TRBV7-9 and TRBJ2-3. Germline CDR1 is SEHNR and CDR2 is FQNEAQ (reference sequence). The CDR3 runs 15 residues. The CDR3 sequence is CASSQSLGITDTQYF.

The chain joins TRBV27 to TRBJ2-1; TCRdb picks TRBD2, but there is no DNA to check that call. Per germline, CDR1 MNHEY and CDR2 SMNVEV (reference sequence). The CDR3 runs to 14 residues. The CDR3 is CASSLLEGYNEQFF.

The chain combines TRBV20-1 with TRBJ2-3; with no DNA, the TCRdb D assignment of TRBD2 cannot be verified. CDR1 and CDR2 from the germline V gene are DFQATT and SNEGSKA (reference sequence). CDR3 length: 14 amino acids. The chain's CDR3 is CSAGRGGSTDTQYF.

The chain recombines TRBV12-3 or TRBV12-4 with TRBJ2-3; as DNA is missing, the TRBD1 call by TCRdb cannot be tested. This CDR3 region has 14 residues. The CDR3 protein is CASRQRPSTDTQYF.

The chain carries TRBV6-2 or TRBV6-3 and TRBJ2-5; the D call from TCRdb, TRBD1, cannot be confirmed without DNA. Germline loops: CDR1 MNHEY, CDR2 SVGEGT. The length of the CDR3 is 16 residues. CDR3 amino acids: CASSYPPYRVLETQYF.

The chain couples TRBV20-1 to TRBJ2-3; TCRdb calls TRBD1, which cannot be checked without DNA. Germline CDR1 DFQATT, CDR2 SNEGSKA (reference sequence). This CDR3 contains 15 residues. The chain's CDR3 is CSASDIRDRTDTQYF.

The chain joins TRBV27 to TRBJ2-7; the TCRdb call, TRBD2, lacks DNA for checking. Per the germline V gene, CDR1 is MNHEY and CDR2 is SMNVEV (reference sequence). The CDR3 is 19 residues long. This CDR3 is CASSDMASSGTSGRSEQYF.

The gene calls are TRBV7-3 and TRBJ2-4; TCRdb proposes TRBD1, but this gene call is untestable without DNA. The CDR3 contains 14 residues. CDR1 and CDR2 from the germline V gene are SGHTA and FQGTGA. The CDR3: CASSFGQGRDIQYF.

J is TRBJ2-1 and V is TRBV4-3. Germline CDR1 and CDR2: LGHNA and YSLEER. This CDR3 spans 13 amino acids. The CDR3 spells CASSQVRVGEQFF.